Only a few counts were recorded for the clone carrying this T cell receptor (beta chain). The data derive from a study of blood T cell repertoires in COVID-19. Study summary: There were acute and convalescent COVID-19 samples, and they came from the United States, Italy and Spain. Sample material is recorded as cDNA or gDNA derived from T cells, B-cell-depleted T cells, or PBMCs.

Original handling: Scientists estimated how many nucleated cells there were by amplifying reference gene primers. Assay: immunoSEQ multiplex PCR; the TCRdb copy retains only in-frame clones and omits some. For V, J and clone size, that table is used; D and trimming come from the DNA. The table lists roughly 80,000 clones, over 75% of them singletons. V was shortened by 1 base and J by 6 bases, with 13 bases between the two germline ends. The CDR3 is made up of 15 amino acids. Germline V gene sequence: CDR1 SGHTA, CDR2 FQGNSA. The sample comprised peripheral blood. The gene calls are TRBV7-2 and TRBJ1-5, with D unclear. The sequence came from a man in his forties or fifties with acute or convalescent COVID-19. CDR3 sequence: CASSLGSRLGQPQHF. The CDR3 coding sequence is TGTGCCAGCAGCTTAGGATCCAGGCTCGGTCAGCCCCAGCATTTT.